These T cell receptor beta chains were read from a single sample in a study of Tregs in tolerant kidney transplant recipients. Generated by immunoSEQ multiplex PCR, the TCRdb table keeps only in-frame clones and is missing some. Among 98,000 or so clones listed, around 89% were seen once. Sample: CD4+ T cells from blood, taken before the transplant. Every receptor here comes from a human donor who received a combined kidney and bone marrow transplant. The conserved cysteine and the conserved F or W are not part of the CDR3 here.

v_call	cdr3_length	j_call	cdr3_aa
TRBV6-5	11	TRBJ1-1	ASSRDSGTEAF
TRBV28	15	TRBJ2-1	ASSLWGTGGSYNEQF
TRBV6-5	12	TRBJ1-6	ASSGREPGSPLH
TRBV29-1	9	TRBJ2-7	SVASSYEQY
TRBV5-4	14	TRBJ1-1	ASSSQGGQRNTEAF
TRBV7-9	13	TRBJ2-1	ASSNEARVYNEQF
TRBV19	13	TRBJ2-2	ASTPDRGDTGELF
TRBV15	13	TRBJ2-5	ATSRDIQGSETQY
TRBV5-1	15	TRBJ2-1	ASSPDTGLAGGNEQF
TRBV6-1	13	TRBJ2-7	ASSEGVLSPYEQY
TRBV9	15	TRBJ2-1	ASSVAQLAGPLVEQF
TRBV27	12	TRBJ2-7	ASTPGTFPYEQY
TRBV18	14	TRBJ1-3	ASSPRSSQTGNTIY
TRBV5-1	11	TRBJ1-2	ASSRGTNYGYT
TRBV11-2	12	TRBJ2-7	ASSLQVSSYEQY
TRBV7-6	12	TRBJ1-2	ASSDGQANYGYT
TRBV4-1	13	TRBJ1-4	ASRAGFSTREKLF
TRBV6-1	12	TRBJ2-1	ASILTGGRNEQF
TRBV28	15	TRBJ2-1	ASSLLVGLAVYNEQF
TRBV7-9	13	TRBJ2-7	ASSPDRTVNYEQY
TRBV7-8	11	TRBJ2-5	ASSPWGGETQY
TRBV11-2	13	TRBJ1-1	ASSPSTGGGTEAF
TRBV10-1	16	TRBJ1-4	ASQGVQGGLMTNEKLF
TRBV18	14	TRBJ1-2	ASSRDRGAVGYGYT
TRBV6-6	13	TRBJ2-7	ASISRDGSSYEQY
TRBV2	11	TRBJ2-5	ASSPGEQETQY
TRBV30	13	TRBJ1-2	AWSLRDRGVEGYT
TRBV27	11	TRBJ2-7	ASTFRGDYEQY
TRBV7-9	9	TRBJ2-1	ASSRRDEQF
TRBV27	17	TRBJ1-1	ASSLYPLTGGKGITEAF
TRBV6-5	11	TRBJ2-3	ASSFGWADTQY
TRBV2	9	TRBJ1-2	ASKAEYGYT
TRBV4-1	11	TRBJ2-1	ASSQDLRTSFI
TRBV7-2	10	TRBJ2-7	ASSSLAGEQY
TRBV18	13	TRBJ2-7	ASSPKGLGGLEQY
TRBV4-3	13	TRBJ1-2	ASSQITGTEYGYT
TRBV7-5	17	TRBJ1-5	VRSLDWSGTGVSNQPQH
TRBV2	14	TRBJ2-7	ASRARLSRGDYEQY
TRBV30	10	TRBJ2-1	AWSGGYNEQF
TRBV6-5	10	TRBJ1-4	ASRGLGEKLF
TRBV29-1	14	TRBJ1-2	SVFHGGAGRNYGYT
TRBV27	14	TRBJ2-1	ASSSGAGTYYNEQF
TRBV15	12	TRBJ1-5	ATSSTGGNQPQH
TRBV5-4	11	TRBJ2-3	ASSFQGGDTQY
TRBV29-1	11	TRBJ1-2	SVVRGDYYGYT
TRBV10-3	10	TRBJ1-2	AIAREAYGYT
TRBV27	17	TRBJ2-6	ASSFYPRDRVSGANVLT
TRBV5-5	10	TRBJ2-5	ASNRGGETQY
TRBV14	11	TRBJ1-2	ASSPLNQYGYT
TRBV7-9	12	TRBJ2-5	ASSSRTGGETQY
TRBV7-8	13	TRBJ1-4	ASKKGRGGDEKLF